Shown below are 31 T cell receptor beta chains from a single sample sequenced in a study of blood T cell repertoires in COVID-19. This table comes from immunoSEQ multiplex PCR, and its TCRdb copy is limited to in-frame clones, with some not included. The table shows under 55,000 clones, with around 83% occurring only once. Source material: peripheral blood. These receptors were collected from a middle-aged man with active COVID-19.

DNA of the CDR3: TGCGCCAGCAGCCCCGGGACAGGTTCCTTCCATGAGCAGTTCTTC. This sequence encodes CASSPGTGSFHEQFF. This chain links TRBV5-1 with TRBJ2-1, with 8 bases that match TRBD1. J gave up 8 bases and V 4 bases, and 11 bases lay outside the gene matches. Germline values: CDR1 SGHRS, CDR2 YFSETQ. CDR3 length: 15 residues.

This chain connects TRBV19 to TRBJ2-5; 9 nucleotides line up with TRBD1. The germline V gene encodes CDR1 LNHDA and CDR2 SQIVND (reference sequence). Unmatched junction bases numbered 6, after V lost 4 bases and J lost 3 bases. There are 15 residues in the CDR3. The CDR3 region has the DNA TGTGCCAGTAGTACGCGACAGGGGGTAGAAGAGACCCAGTACTTC. Amino acids: CASSTRQGVEETQYF.

Here the CDR3 DNA reads TGTGCCAGCTCACCACTGAGGAGCCTGAGCACAGATACGCAGTATTTT. Its translation: CASSPLRSLSTDTQYF. The chain employs TRBV18 and TRBJ2-3; D uncertain. Per the germline V gene, CDR1 is KGHSH and CDR2 is LQKENI. The CDR3 is made up of 16 amino acids. V was trimmed by 1 base and J by 0 bases, leaving 11 bases between them.

The V call is TRBV6-6, the J call TRBJ1-5; 8 nucleotides line up with TRBD1. Germline V gene lookup returns CDR1 MNHNY and CDR2 SVGAGI (reference sequence). CDR3 length: 15 residues. With 4 bases clipped from V and 3 bases from J, the junction kept 5 bases outside the gene matches. The DNA for the CDR3 is TGTGCCAGCAGTTCCCGACAGGGGTCCAATCAGCCCCAGCATTTT. Amino acid sequence: CASSSRQGSNQPQHF.

This clone was observed a single time. The chain carries TRBV19 and TRBJ2-4; 8 bases fit TRBD1. This CDR3 contains 18 residues. The J segment lost 3 bases and the V segment lost 1 base, leaving 11 bases of the junction unmatched. Germline CDR1 and CDR2: LNHDA and SQIVND (reference sequence). Here the CDR3 DNA reads TGTGCCAGTAGTATAGTCCGAGGACAGGGTATATTCAAAAACATTCAGTACTTC. As protein: CASSIVRGQGIFKNIQYF.

This clone was picked up a small number of times. The rearrangement links TRBV10-3 to TRBJ2-7; 8 bases agree with TRBD2. The germline V gene has CDR1 ENHRY and CDR2 SYGVKD. Unmatched junction bases numbered 4, after V lost 0 bases and J lost 3 bases. This CDR3 spans 15 amino acids. The CDR3 sequence: CAISESAGGSYEQYF. The CDR3 nucleotides are TGTGCCATCAGTGAGTCGGCGGGAGGAAGCTACGAGCAGTACTTC.

This chain uses TRBV5-1 with TRBJ1-1; the D is unclear. The CDR3 loop spans 13 amino acids. V lost 2 bases, J lost 1 base, and 6 bases lay in between. Germline V lookup: CDR1 SGHRS, CDR2 YFSETQ. CDR3 residues: CASSFGGNTEAFF. The DNA of the CDR3 is TGCGCCAGCAGCTTCGGAGGGAACACTGAAGCTTTCTTT.

This chain connects TRBV10-2 to TRBJ2-7; TRBD2 aligns across 7 bases. Unmatched junction bases numbered 9, after V lost 4 bases and J lost 3 bases. CDR1 is WSHSY and CDR2 is SAAADI in the germline V gene. There are 15 residues in the CDR3. CDR3 amino acids: CASSAGGTGVYEQYF. As DNA, the CDR3 is TGCGCCAGCAGTGCCGGGGGGACGGGAGTCTACGAGCAGTACTTC.

This sequence joins TRBV5-1 and TRBJ1-5; TRBD1 aligns across 10 bases. Germline CDR1 is SGHRS and CDR2 is YFSETQ. The CDR3 length is 14 residues. J was trimmed by 7 bases and V by 0 bases; bases with no gene match: 1. The CDR3 region is CASSLGTGGQPQHF. CDR3 nucleotides: TGCGCCAGCAGCTTGGGGACAGGGGGACAGCCCCAGCATTTT.

This clone was detected once. The DNA of the CDR3 is TGTGCCAGCAGCCAGGGGACTAGCTCGAGCGGGGAGCTGTTTTTT. This translates into CASSQGTSSSGELFF. The chain has TRBV7-9 and TRBJ2-2; 9 bases are a match to TRBD2. J gave up 7 bases and V 5 bases, and 8 bases lay outside the gene matches. Germline V gene sequence: CDR1 SEHNR, CDR2 FQNEAQ (reference sequence). This CDR3 contains 15 residues.

V and J are TRBV7-9 and TRBJ2-3; 7 nucleotides match TRBD1. The trim removed 6 bases at V and 6 bases at J, leaving 6 bases unmatched. CDR1 is SEHNR, CDR2 FQNEAQ, per germline (reference sequence). The CDR3 loop spans 13 amino acids. The CDR3 sequence is CASRYRGMDTQYF. The CDR3 nucleotides read TGTGCCAGCAGGTACAGGGGAATGGATACGCAGTATTTT. The full variable domain, with the rest looked up from reference TRBV7-9 and TRBJ2-3, is DTGVSQNPRHKITKRGQNVTFRCDPISEHNRLYWYRQTLGQGPEFLTYFQNEAQLEKSRLLSDRFSAERPKGSFSTLEIQRTEQGDSAMYLCASRYRGMDTQYFGPGTRLTVL.

This chain links TRBV6-5 with TRBJ2-7; D call uncertain. The germline V gene encodes CDR1 MNHEY and CDR2 SVGAGI. Trimming took off 7 bases at V and 5 bases at J, with 15 bases between the two ends. This CDR3 is built from 13 residues. The DNA of the CDR3 is TGTGCCAGCACTTGGGCAACACCGGACGAGCAGTACTTC. It specifies CASTWATPDEQYF.

The rearrangement links TRBV7-6 to TRBJ1-3; D is unresolved. Germline CDR1 reads SGHVS; CDR2 reads FNYEAQ. The CDR3 totals 16 residues. Trimming removed 5 bases at V and 5 bases at J, with 19 bases between. CDR3 nucleotides: TGTGCCAGCAGCCCAGGTCTGGCAAACAACCGAAACACCATATATTTT. This translates into CASSPGLANNRNTIYF.

The chain uses TRBV2 and TRBJ2-1; D may be TRBD1 (5 bases). The germline V gene encodes CDR1 SNHLY and CDR2 FYNNEI. There are 12 residues in the CDR3. Trimming took off 4 bases at V and 9 bases at J, with 10 bases between the two ends. The CDR3 sequence: CASSVGRGEQFF. DNA of the CDR3: TGTGCCAGCAGTGTGGGTAGGGGTGAGCAGTTCTTC.

The gene calls are TRBV5-4 and TRBJ2-1; possibly TRBD2 for D (7 bases). Germline V lookup: CDR1 SGHNT, CDR2 YYREEE (reference sequence). V shed 3 bases and J shed 7 bases, with 17 bases lying between them. The CDR3 covers 15 residues. The CDR3 spells CASSSKGGLLNEQFF. The CDR3 nucleotides read TGTGCCAGCAGCTCCAAGGGGGGGCTGTTGAATGAGCAGTTCTTC.

This chain joins TRBV6-4 and TRBJ2-1; 9 nucleotides align to TRBD2. This CDR3 has 14 residues. The V segment lost 4 bases and the J segment 9 bases; nucleotides outside the gene matches: 7. Germline CDR1 reads MRHNA; CDR2 reads SNTAGT. CDR3: CASSGIAGEPEQFF. CDR3 DNA: TGTGCCAGCAGTGGCATAGCGGGAGAGCCTGAGCAGTTCTTC.

This chain joins TRBV6-6 and TRBJ1-1, with D tentatively TRBD1 (5 bases). The germline CDR1 and CDR2 sequences are MNHNY and SVGAGI (reference sequence). Trimming cost V 6 bases and J 6 bases, with 17 bases left between them. This CDR3 is built from 14 residues. CDR3 nucleotide sequence: TGTGCCAGCAGATCAATTGGGGCAAACGCTGAAGCTTTCTTT. Its translation: CASRSIGANAEAFF.

The gene calls are TRBV15 and TRBJ2-5, with a tentative D call TRBD2 (6 bases). The germline V gene has CDR1 LNHNV and CDR2 YYDKDF (reference sequence). The CDR3 sequence is 14 residues long. V dropped 1 base and J dropped 5 bases, with 11 bases sitting between them. DNA for the CDR3: TGTGCCACCAGCAGAGGACTAGTCAGGGAGACCCAGTACTTC. Amino acids: CATSRGLVRETQYF.

The genes are TRBV27 and TRBJ2-7, with 8 bases fitting TRBD1. CDR1 is MNHEY and CDR2 is SMNVEV in the germline V gene (reference sequence). J gave up 4 bases and V 2 bases, and 10 bases lay outside the gene matches. The CDR3 has 16 amino acids. The CDR3 here is CASSLGSGGQGYEQYF. The CDR3 nucleotides read TGTGCCAGCAGTTTAGGCTCAGGGGGCCAAGGGTACGAGCAGTACTTC.

The genes are TRBV14 and TRBJ2-1; TRBD2 matches 9 bases. The CDR3 is 14 residues long. CDR1 and CDR2 from the germline V gene are SGHDN and FVKESK. V was pared by 3 bases and J by 6 bases, with 3 bases of the junction left unmatched. DNA of the CDR3: TGTGCCAGCAGCCAGGGACTAGCACCCAATGAGCAGTTCTTC. This gives the protein CASSQGLAPNEQFF.

The V gene is TRBV19, the J gene TRBJ2-2; D might be TRBD2 (6 bases). The germline CDR1 and CDR2 sequences are LNHDA and SQIVND (reference sequence). Trimming removed 3 bases from V and 4 bases from J, with 15 bases in between. The CDR3 covers 16 residues. For the CDR3, the DNA is TGTGCCAGTAGTATGTTTACGCAGGGAGGCACCGGGGAGCTGTTTTTT. Protein: CASSMFTQGGTGELFF.

V is TRBV6-5 and J is TRBJ2-7, with TRBD2 matching over 10 bases. Germline values: CDR1 MNHEY, CDR2 SVGAGI. J was trimmed by 0 bases and V by 9 bases; bases with no gene match: 5. The CDR3 has 14 residues. The CDR3 loop reads CASSGTSVSYEQYF. CDR3 nucleotide sequence: TGTGCCAGTTCCGGGACTAGCGTCTCCTACGAGCAGTACTTC.

The chain couples TRBV7-3 to TRBJ2-7; no clear D. Germline CDR1 SGHTA, CDR2 FQGTGA. With 2 bases removed from V and 0 bases from J, the gap between germline ends came to 8 bases. The CDR3 spans 14 residues. Written as DNA, the CDR3 is TGTGCCAGCAGCTTAGAGCGTAACTCCTACGAGCAGTACTTC. Translating gives CASSLERNSYEQYF.

This clone has just a few counts. In DNA form, the CDR3 reads TGTGCCAGCAGTTACTACTTAGAGAATTCACCCCTCCACTTT. Amino acid sequence: CASSYYLENSPLHF. This chain links TRBV6-5 with TRBJ1-6, with D unclear. Trimming shortened V by 1 base and J by 7 bases, and 8 bases separated the two germline ends. The V gene's germline CDR1 is MNHEY and CDR2 SVGAGI. This CDR3 has 14 amino acids.

This clone appeared once. The chain uses TRBV28 and TRBJ2-3; 8 nucleotides match TRBD2. The length of the CDR3 is 16 residues. Trimming took 4 bases from V and 2 from J; bases not matched to a gene: 8. CDR1 and CDR2 from the germline V gene are MDHEN and SYDVKM. The CDR3 bases are TGTGCCAGCAGTTCCTCACTAGCGGCGAACACAGATACGCAGTATTTT. Its translation is CASSSSLAANTDTQYF.

The chain employs TRBV28 and TRBJ1-2; no firm D call. Germline assignment: CDR1 MDHEN and CDR2 SYDVKM. This CDR3 has 14 residues. V was shortened by 1 base and J by 2 bases, with 8 bases between the two germline ends. As DNA, the CDR3 is TGTGCCAGCAGTTTATTGGGCAGGAACTATGGCTACACCTTC. Translated, it gives CASSLLGRNYGYTF.

This clone was found a few times. The V gene is TRBV2, the J gene TRBJ1-2, with no clear D. Germline loops: CDR1 SNHLY, CDR2 FYNNEI. The V end lost 5 bases, the J end lost 8 bases, and 21 bases lay between the germline ends. The CDR3 loop spans 15 amino acids. The CDR3 spells CASSPFLTFGGGYTF. Written as DNA, the CDR3 is TGTGCCAGCAGTCCTTTTCTGACTTTCGGAGGAGGCTACACCTTC. Variable domain in full (rest from reference TRBV2 and TRBJ1-2): EPEVTQTPSHQVTQMGQEVILRCVPISNHLYFYWYRQILGQKVEFLVSFYNNEISEKSEIFDDQFSVERPDGSNFTLKIRSTKLEDSAMYFCASSPFLTFGGGYTFGSGTRLTVV.

The J gene is TRBJ2-3, the V gene TRBV10-3; the match to TRBD2 covers 7 bases. This CDR3 contains 15 residues. CDR1 is ENHRY and CDR2 is SYGVKD in the germline V gene. V lost 3 bases and J lost 4; bases outside the gene matches: 7. The CDR3 loop reads CAISEVSGNPDTQYF. The CDR3 DNA is TGTGCCATCAGTGAAGTGAGCGGGAATCCAGATACGCAGTATTTT.

The V call is TRBV6-6, the J call TRBJ2-7; 13 nucleotides line up with TRBD2. Germline V lookup: CDR1 MNHNY, CDR2 SVGAGI (reference sequence). CDR3 length: 20 residues. Trimming cost V 5 bases and J 5 bases; bases outside gene matches: 21. CDR3 DNA: TGTGCCAGCAGTCACGGACTAGCGGGAGCAACCTTTAAACTAAGCCACGAGCAGTACTTC. Protein sequence: CASSHGLAGATFKLSHEQYF.

The gene calls are TRBV27 and TRBJ1-5, with no clear D. This CDR3 has 14 amino acids. V lost 3 bases and J 0 bases, leaving 6 bases between the germline ends. Germline V gene lookup returns CDR1 MNHEY and CDR2 SMNVEV (reference sequence). The CDR3 here is CASSFSGSNQPQHF. The CDR3 bases are TGTGCCAGCAGTTTTTCGGGTAGCAATCAGCCCCAGCATTTT.

The rearrangement uses TRBV7-3 and TRBJ2-1, with a tentative D call TRBD2 (6 bases). The V end lost 2 bases, the J end lost 10 bases, and 15 bases lay between the germline ends. Germline values: CDR1 SGHTA, CDR2 FQGTGA. The CDR3 sequence is 14 residues long. The CDR3 loop is CASSLSGAQTEQFF. CDR3 in DNA: TGTGCCAGCAGCTTATCGGGAGCCCAGACGGAGCAGTTCTTC.